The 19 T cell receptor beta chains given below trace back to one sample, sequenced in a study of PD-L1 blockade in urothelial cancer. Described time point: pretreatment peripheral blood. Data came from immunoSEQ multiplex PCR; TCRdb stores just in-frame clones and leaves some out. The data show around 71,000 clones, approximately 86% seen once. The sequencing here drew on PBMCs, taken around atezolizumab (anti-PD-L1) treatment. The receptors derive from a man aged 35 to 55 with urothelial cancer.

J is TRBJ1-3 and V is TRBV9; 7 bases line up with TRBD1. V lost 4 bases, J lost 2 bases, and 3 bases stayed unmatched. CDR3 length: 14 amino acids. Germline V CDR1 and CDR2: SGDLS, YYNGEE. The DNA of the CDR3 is TGTGCCAGCAGCACCGGACAGGCTGGAAACACCATATATTTT. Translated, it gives CASSTGQAGNTIYF.

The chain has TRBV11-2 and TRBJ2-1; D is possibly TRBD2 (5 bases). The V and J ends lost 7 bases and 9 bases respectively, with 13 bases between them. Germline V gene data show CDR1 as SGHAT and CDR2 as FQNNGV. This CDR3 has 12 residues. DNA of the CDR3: TGTGCCAGCACCCAGCTGGGGAGTGAGCAGTTCTTC. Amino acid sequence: CASTQLGSEQFF.

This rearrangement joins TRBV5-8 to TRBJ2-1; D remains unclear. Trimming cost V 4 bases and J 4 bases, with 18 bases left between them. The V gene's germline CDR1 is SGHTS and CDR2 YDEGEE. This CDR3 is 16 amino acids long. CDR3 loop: CASSVYTTSDYNEQFF. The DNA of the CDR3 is TGTGCCAGCAGCGTTTATACCACCTCAGATTACAATGAGCAGTTCTTC.

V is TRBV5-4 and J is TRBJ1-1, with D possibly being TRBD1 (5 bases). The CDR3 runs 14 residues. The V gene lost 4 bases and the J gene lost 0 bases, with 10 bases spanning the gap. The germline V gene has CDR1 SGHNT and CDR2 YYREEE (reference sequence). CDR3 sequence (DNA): TGTGCCAGCAGCCGGGACTCCATGAACACTGAAGCTTTCTTT. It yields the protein CASSRDSMNTEAFF.

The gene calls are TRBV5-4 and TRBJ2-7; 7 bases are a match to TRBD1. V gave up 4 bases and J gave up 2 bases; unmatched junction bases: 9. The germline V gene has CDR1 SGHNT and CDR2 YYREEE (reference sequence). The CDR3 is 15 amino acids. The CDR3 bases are TGTGCCAGCAGCAAGGGGACAGTTCCCACCTACGAGCAGTACTTC. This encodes CASSKGTVPTYEQYF.

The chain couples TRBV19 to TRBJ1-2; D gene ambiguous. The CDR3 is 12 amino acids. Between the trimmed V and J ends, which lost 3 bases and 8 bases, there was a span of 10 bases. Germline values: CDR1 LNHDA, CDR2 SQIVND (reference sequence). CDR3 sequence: CASSIAGYGYTF. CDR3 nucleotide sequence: TGTGCCAGTAGTATTGCCGGGTACGGCTACACCTTC.

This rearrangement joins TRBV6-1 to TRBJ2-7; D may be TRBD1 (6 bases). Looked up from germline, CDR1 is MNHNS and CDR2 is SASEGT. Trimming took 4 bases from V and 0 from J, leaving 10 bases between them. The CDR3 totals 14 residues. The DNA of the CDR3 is TGTGCCAGCAGTGCGGGACATCTCTCCTACGAGCAGTACTTC. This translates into CASSAGHLSYEQYF.

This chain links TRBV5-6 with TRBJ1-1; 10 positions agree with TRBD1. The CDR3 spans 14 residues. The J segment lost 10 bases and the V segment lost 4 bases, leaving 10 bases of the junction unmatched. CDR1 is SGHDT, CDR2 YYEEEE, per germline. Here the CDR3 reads CASSPGTGVTRAFF. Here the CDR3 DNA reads TGTGCCAGCAGCCCCGGGACAGGGGTGACTCGAGCTTTCTTT.

CDR3 bases: TGTGCCAGCTCGGGACAGTATGTAGACACTGAAGCTTTCTTT. Translating gives CASSGQYVDTEAFF. The rearrangement links TRBV18 to TRBJ1-1; 7 bases align to TRBD1. The V and J ends lost 6 bases and 3 bases, in that order; junction bases with no gene match: 7. Germline CDR1 reads KGHSH; CDR2 reads LQKENI. The CDR3 length is 14 residues.

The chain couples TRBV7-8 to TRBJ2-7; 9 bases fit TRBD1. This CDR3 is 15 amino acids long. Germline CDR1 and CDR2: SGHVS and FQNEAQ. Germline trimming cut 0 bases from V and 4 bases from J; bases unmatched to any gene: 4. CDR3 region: CASSLAWTGVYEQYF. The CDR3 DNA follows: TGTGCCAGCAGCTTAGCGTGGACAGGGGTTTACGAGCAGTACTTC.

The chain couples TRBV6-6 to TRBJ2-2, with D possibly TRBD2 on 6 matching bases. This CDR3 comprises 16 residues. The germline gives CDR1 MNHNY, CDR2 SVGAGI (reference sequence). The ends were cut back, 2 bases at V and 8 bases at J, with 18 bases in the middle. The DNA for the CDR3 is TGTGCCAGCAGTTACCTCCGAGGGACCGGGGGTGGGGAGCTGTTTTTT. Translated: CASSYLRGTGGGELFF.

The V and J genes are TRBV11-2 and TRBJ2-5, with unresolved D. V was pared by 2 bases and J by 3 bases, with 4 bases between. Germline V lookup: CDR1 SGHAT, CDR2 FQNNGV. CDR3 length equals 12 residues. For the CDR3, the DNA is TGTGCCAGCAGCTTATCGGAAGAGACCCAGTACTTC. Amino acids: CASSLSEETQYF.

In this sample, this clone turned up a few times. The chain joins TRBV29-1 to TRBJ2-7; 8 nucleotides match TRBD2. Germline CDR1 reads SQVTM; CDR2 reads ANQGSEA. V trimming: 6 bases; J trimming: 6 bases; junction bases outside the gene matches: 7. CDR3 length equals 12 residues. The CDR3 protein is CSVAGGWSEQYF. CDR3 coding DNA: TGCAGCGTGGCGGGAGGCTGGAGCGAGCAGTACTTC.

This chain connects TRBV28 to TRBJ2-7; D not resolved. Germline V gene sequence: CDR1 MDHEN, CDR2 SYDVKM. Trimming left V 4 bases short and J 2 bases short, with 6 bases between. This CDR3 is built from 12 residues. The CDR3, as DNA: TGTGCCAGCAGTTATTTTACCTACGAGCAGTACTTC. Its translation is CASSYFTYEQYF.

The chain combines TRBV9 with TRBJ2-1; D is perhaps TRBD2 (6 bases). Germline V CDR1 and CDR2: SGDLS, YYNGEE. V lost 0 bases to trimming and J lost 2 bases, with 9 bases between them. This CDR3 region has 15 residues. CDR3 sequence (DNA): TGTGCCAGCAGCGTAGCCGGGAGCGCCTACAATGAGCAGTTCTTC. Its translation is CASSVAGSAYNEQFF.

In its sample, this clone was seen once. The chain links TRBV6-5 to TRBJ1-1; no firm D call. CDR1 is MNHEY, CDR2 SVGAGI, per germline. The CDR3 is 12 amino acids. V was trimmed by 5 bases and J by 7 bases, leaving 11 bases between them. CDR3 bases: TGTGCCAGCAGTGGCAGGCTCGATGAAGCTTTCTTT. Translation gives CASSGRLDEAFF.

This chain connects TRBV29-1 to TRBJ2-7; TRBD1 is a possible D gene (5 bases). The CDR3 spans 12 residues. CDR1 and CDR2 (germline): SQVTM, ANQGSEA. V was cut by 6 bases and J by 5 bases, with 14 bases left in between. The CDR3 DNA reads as TGCAGCGTGCAGGGTTCGGGTGACGAGCAGTACTTC. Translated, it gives CSVQGSGDEQYF.

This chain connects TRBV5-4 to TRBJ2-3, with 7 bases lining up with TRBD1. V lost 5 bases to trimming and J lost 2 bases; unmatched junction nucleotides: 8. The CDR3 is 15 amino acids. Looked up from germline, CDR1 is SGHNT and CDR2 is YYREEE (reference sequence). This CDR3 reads CASSSRDSHTDTQYF. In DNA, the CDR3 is TGTGCCAGCAGTTCCCGGGACAGCCACACAGATACGCAGTATTTT.

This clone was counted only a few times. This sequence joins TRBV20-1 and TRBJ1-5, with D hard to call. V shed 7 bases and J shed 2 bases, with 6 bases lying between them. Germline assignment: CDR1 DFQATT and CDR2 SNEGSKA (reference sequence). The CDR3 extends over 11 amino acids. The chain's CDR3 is CSVAGNQPQHF. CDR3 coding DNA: TGCAGTGTGGCAGGCAATCAGCCCCAGCATTTT.